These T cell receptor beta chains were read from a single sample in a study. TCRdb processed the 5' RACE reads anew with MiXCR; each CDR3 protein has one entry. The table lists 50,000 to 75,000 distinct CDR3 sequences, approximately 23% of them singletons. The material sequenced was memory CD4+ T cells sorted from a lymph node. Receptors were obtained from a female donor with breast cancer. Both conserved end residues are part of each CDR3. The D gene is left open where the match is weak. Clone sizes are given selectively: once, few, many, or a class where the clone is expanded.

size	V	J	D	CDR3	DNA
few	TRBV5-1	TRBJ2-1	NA	CASSLEGGSSYNEQFF	TGCGCCAGCAGCTTGGAAGGGGGGAGCTCCTACAATGAGCAGTTCTTC
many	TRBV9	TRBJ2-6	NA	CASSVASGAGANVLTF	TGTGCCAGCAGCGTAGCTTCAGGGGCAGGGGCCAACGTCCTGACTTTC
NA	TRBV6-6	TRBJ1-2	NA	CTSRSRVGDGYTF	TGTACCAGCCGGTCCAGGGTGGGAGATGGCTACACCTTC
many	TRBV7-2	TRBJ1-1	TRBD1	CASRPTGGTEAFF	TGTGCCAGCAGACCTACAGGGGGCACTGAAGCTTTCTTT
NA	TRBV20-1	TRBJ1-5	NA	CSARGPFDSNQPQHF	TGCAGTGCTAGAGGACCGTTCGATAGCAATCAGCCCCAGCATTTT
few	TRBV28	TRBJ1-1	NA	CASSSLGVGTEAFF	TGTGCCAGCAGTTCCTTGGGGGTAGGGACTGAAGCTTTCTTT
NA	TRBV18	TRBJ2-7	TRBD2	CASSLGTSGSEQYF	TGTGCCAGCTCACTTGGGACTAGCGGGAGCGAGCAGTACTTC
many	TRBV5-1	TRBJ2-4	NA	CASRYAPENIQYF	TGCGCCAGCAGATATGCTCCCGAAAACATTCAGTACTTC
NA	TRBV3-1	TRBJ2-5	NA	CASTALGVETQYF	TGTGCCAGCACCGCACTAGGGGTCGAGACCCAGTACTTC
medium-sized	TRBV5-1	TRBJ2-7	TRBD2	CASSLAGSGAGDYEQYF	TGCGCCAGCAGCTTGGCCGGTAGCGGGGCCGGGGACTACGAGCAGTACTTC
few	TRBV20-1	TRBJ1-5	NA	CSARDVKHSNQPQHF	TGCAGTGCTAGAGATGTAAAGCATAGCAATCAGCCCCAGCATTTT
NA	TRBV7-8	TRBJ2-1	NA	CASSLAQGSYNEQFF	TGTGCCAGCAGCTTAGCACAGGGCTCCTACAATGAGCAGTTCTTC
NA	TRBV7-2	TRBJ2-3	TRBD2	CASSTRGAGGTDTQYF	TGTGCCAGCAGCACAAGGGGTGCGGGAGGCACAGATACGCAGTATTTT
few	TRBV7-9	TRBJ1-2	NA	CAGSHNALYYGYTF	TGTGCCGGCAGCCACAATGCCCTTTACTATGGCTACACCTTC
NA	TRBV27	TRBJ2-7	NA	CASGSRPYEQYF	TGTGCCAGCGGGAGCCGTCCCTACGAGCAGTACTTC
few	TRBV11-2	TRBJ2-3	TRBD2	CASSLTSGKTDTQYF	TGTGCCAGCAGCCTGACTAGCGGGAAGACAGATACGCAGTATTTT
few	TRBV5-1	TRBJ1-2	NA	CASSFMGSDGYTF	TGCGCCAGCAGCTTTATGGGGTCTGATGGCTACACCTTC
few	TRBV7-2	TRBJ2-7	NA	CASSLGHSYEQYF	TGTGCCAGCAGCTTGGGCCACTCCTACGAGCAGTACTTC
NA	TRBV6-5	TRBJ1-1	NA	CASSYGSAGGEAFF	TGTGCCAGCAGTTACGGATCGGCGGGGGGCGAAGCTTTCTTT
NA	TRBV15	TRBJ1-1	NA	CATRPGWGRRGTEAFF	TGTGCCACCAGGCCTGGGTGGGGTAGGCGAGGCACTGAAGCTTTCTTT
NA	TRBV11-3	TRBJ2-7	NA	CASSLAGLREQYF	TGTGCCAGCAGCTTAGCCGGTTTGCGCGAGCAGTACTTC
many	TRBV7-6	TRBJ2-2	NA	CASSSGNTGELFF	TGTGCCAGCAGCTCAGGGAACACCGGGGAGCTGTTTTTT
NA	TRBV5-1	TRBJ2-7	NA	CATKRDGSYEQYF	TGCGCCACGAAACGGGACGGCTCCTACGAGCAGTACTTC
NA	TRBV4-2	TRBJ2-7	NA	CASSQDGKSYEQYF	TGTGCCAGCAGCCAAGATGGTAAATCCTACGAGCAGTACTTC
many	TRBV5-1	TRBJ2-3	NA	CASTRQEHTDTQYF	TGCGCCAGCACGAGACAGGAACACACAGATACGCAGTATTTT
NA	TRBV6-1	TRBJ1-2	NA	CASSARRVGYTF	TGTGCCAGCAGTGCGCGCAGGGTTGGCTACACCTTC
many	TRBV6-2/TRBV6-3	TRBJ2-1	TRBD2	CASTGLAGVGEQFF	TGTGCCAGCACCGGACTAGCGGGAGTGGGTGAGCAGTTCTTC
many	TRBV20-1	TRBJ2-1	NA	CSALTATEVEQFF	TGCAGTGCCCTCACAGCCACCGAGGTTGAGCAGTTCTTC
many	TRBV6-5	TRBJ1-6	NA	CASRRTDGTANSPLHF	TGTGCCAGCAGACGAACAGATGGGACGGCCAATTCACCCCTCCACTTT
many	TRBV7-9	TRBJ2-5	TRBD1	CASSSRTGRETQYF	TGTGCCAGCAGCTCACGGACAGGGAGAGAGACCCAGTACTTC
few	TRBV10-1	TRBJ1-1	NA	CASTTRDNPMNTEAFF	TGCGCCAGCACCACCCGGGACAATCCAATGAACACTGAAGCTTTCTTT
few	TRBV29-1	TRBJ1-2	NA	CSVDGTTPMRGYTF	TGCAGCGTCGACGGGACCACCCCTATGAGGGGCTACACCTTC
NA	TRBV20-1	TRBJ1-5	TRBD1	CSARERQGRPNQPQHF	TGCAGTGCTAGAGAAAGACAGGGGAGACCCAATCAGCCCCAGCATTTT
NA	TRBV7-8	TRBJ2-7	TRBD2	CASSPGGGALAYEQYF	TGTGCCAGCAGCCCGGGAGGGGGGGCACTAGCCTACGAGCAGTACTTC
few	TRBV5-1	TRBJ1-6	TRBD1	CASSSDRGNSPLHF	TGCGCCAGCAGCTCGGACAGGGGTAATTCACCCCTCCACTTT
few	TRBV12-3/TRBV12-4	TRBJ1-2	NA	CASSSTPGTDDNYGYTF	TGTGCCAGCAGTTCAACCCCCGGGACGGATGATAACTATGGCTACACCTTC
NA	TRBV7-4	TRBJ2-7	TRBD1	CASSRGRGISDRDYEQYF	TGTGCCAGCAGCCGGGGAAGAGGTATTAGTGACAGGGACTACGAGCAGTACTTC
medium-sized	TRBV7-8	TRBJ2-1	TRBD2	CASSISGPSYNEQFF	TGTGCCAGCAGCATTAGCGGGCCCTCCTACAATGAGCAGTTCTTC
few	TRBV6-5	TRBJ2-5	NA	CASRDTQRGSQETQYF	TGTGCCAGCAGGGACACCCAACGGGGGTCCCAAGAGACCCAGTACTTC
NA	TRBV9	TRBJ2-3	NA	CASSVGAATYTDTQYF	TGTGCCAGCAGCGTAGGGGCTGCGACATACACAGATACGCAGTATTTT
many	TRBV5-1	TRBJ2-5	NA	CASSPQGGMETQYF	TGCGCCAGCAGTCCTCAGGGAGGTATGGAGACCCAGTACTTC
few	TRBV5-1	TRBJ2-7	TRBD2	CASSKHGTSGSSLILSYEQYF	TGCGCCAGCAGCAAACATGGGACTAGCGGGAGTTCCCTCATTTTGTCCTACGAGCAGTACTTC
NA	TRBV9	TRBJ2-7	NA	CASSSEGPRLHF	TGTGCCAGCAGCTCAGAGGGGCCCCGCCTGCACTTC
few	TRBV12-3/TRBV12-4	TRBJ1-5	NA	CASSFDWGQPQHF	TGTGCCAGCAGTTTCGATTGGGGTCAGCCCCAGCATTTT
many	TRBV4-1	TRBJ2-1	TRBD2	CASSQVAGGRLSEFF	TGCGCCAGCAGCCAAGTAGCGGGAGGCAGGTTGAGCGAGTTCTTC
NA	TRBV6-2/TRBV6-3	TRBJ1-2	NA	CASSPTQGLEGYTF	TGTGCCAGCAGTCCTACCCAGGGCTTGGAGGGCTACACCTTC
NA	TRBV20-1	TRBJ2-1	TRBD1	CSARGQRSSYNEQFF	TGCAGTGCTAGGGGACAGCGGAGCTCCTACAATGAGCAGTTCTTC
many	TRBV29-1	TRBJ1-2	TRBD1	CSVRDSGGGYTF	TGCAGCGTTCGGGACTCAGGGGGGGGCTACACCTTC
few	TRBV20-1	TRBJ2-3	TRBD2	CSAGPSGSGTDTQYF	TGCAGTGCCGGCCCTAGCGGGAGCGGGACAGATACGCAGTATTTT
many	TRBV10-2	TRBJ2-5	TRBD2	CASSDSGRDRETQYF	TGCGCCAGCAGTGATAGCGGGAGGGACCGAGAGACCCAGTACTTC
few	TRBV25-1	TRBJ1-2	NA	CASSEYGRGNAGYTF	TGTGCCAGCAGTGAATACGGCAGGGGAAATGCTGGCTACACCTTC
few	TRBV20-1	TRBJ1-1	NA	CSASRGNTEAFF	TGCAGTGCTAGTCGAGGGAACACTGAAGCTTTCTTT
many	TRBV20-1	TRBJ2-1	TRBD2	CSARKLEVAGGDNEQFF	TGCAGTGCTAGAAAGTTGGAGGTAGCGGGAGGCGACAATGAGCAGTTCTTC